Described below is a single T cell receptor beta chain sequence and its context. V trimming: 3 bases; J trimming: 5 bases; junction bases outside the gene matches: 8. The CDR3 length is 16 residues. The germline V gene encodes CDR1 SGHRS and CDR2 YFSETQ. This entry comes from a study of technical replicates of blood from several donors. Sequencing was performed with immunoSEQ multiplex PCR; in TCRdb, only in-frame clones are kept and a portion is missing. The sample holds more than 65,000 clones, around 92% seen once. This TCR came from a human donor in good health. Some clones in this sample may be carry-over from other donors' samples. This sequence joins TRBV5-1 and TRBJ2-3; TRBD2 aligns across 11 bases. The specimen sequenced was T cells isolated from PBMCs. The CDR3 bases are TGCGCCAGCAGCTCACCGACTAGCGGGGCTATAGATACGCAGTATTTT. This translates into CASSSPTSGAIDTQYF.